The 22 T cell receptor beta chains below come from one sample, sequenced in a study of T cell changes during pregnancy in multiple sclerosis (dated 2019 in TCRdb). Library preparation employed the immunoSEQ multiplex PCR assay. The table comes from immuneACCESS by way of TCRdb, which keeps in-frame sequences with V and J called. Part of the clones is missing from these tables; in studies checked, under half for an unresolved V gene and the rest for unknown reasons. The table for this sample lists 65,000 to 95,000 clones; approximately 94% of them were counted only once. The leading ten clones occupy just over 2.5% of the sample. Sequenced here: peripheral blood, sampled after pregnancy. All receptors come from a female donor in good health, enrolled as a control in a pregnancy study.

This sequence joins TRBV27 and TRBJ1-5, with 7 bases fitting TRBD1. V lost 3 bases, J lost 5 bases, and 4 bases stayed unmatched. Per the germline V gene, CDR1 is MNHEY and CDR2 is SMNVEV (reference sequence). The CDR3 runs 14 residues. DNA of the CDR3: TGTGCCAGCAGTTTGACAGGGATACATCAGCCCCAGCATTTT. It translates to CASSLTGIHQPQHF.

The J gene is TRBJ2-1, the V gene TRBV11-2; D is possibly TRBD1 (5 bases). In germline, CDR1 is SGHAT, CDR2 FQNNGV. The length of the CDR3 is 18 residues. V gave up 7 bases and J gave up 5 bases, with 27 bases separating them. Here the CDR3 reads CASNKILGRSLGDNEQFF. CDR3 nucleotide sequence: TGTGCCAGCAACAAGATTTTGGGGCGGTCTCTTGGGGACAATGAGCAGTTCTTC.

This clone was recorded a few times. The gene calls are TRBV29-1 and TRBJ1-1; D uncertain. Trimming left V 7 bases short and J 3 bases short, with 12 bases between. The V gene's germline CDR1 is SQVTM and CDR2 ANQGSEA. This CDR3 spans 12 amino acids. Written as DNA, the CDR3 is TGCAGCGGGGAGACGGGGTACACTGAAGCTTTCTTT. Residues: CSGETGYTEAFF.

The CDR3 region has the DNA TGTGCCAGCAGGGAAAGGGACTCGGCCTACGAGCAGTACTTC. Translation gives CASRERDSAYEQYF. This chain joins TRBV27 and TRBJ2-7, with TRBD2 as a possible D gene (6 bases). Trimming cost V 6 bases and J 2 bases, with 14 bases left between them. The CDR3 loop spans 14 amino acids. Germline V CDR1 and CDR2: MNHEY, SMNVEV (reference sequence).

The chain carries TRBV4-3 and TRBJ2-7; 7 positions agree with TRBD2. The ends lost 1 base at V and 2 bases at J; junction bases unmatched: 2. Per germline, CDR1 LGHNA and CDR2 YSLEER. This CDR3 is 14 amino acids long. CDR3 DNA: TGCGCCAGCAGCCAAGCGGGAGGCCCCTACGAGCAGTACTTC. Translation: CASSQAGGPYEQYF.

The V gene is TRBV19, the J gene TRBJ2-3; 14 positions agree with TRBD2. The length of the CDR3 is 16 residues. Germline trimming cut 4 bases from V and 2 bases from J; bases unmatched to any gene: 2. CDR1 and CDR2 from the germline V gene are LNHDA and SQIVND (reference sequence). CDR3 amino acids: CASSTGLAGDTDTQYF. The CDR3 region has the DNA TGTGCCAGTAGTACGGGACTAGCGGGGGACACAGATACGCAGTATTTT.

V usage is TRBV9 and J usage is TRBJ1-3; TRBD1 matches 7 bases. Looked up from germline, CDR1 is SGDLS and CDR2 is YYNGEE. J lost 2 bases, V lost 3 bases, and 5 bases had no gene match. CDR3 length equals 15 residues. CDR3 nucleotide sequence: TGTGCCAGCAGCGCGTTACAGGGGACTGGAAACACCATATATTTT. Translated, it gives CASSALQGTGNTIYF.

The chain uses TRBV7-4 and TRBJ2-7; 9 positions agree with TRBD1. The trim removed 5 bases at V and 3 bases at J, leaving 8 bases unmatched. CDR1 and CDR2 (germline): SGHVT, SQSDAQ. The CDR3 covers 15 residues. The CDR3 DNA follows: TGTGCCAGCAGCCCCCGGGACAGGGTGGTCTACGAGCAGTACTTC. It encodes CASSPRDRVVYEQYF.

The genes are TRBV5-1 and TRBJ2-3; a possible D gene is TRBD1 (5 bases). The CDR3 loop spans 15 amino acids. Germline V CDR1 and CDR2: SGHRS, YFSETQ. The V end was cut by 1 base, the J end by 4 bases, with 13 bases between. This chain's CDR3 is CASSLQGPESDTQYF. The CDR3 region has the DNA TGCGCCAGCAGCTTGCAGGGCCCAGAGTCAGATACGCAGTATTTT.

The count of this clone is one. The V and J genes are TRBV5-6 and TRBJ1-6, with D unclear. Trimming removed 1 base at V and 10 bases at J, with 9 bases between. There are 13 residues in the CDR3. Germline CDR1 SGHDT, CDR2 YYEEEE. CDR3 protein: CASSLLANSPLHF. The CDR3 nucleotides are TGTGCCAGCAGCTTGCTAGCCAACTCACCCCTCCACTTT. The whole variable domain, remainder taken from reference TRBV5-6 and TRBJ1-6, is DAGVTQSPTHLIKTRGQQVTLRCSPKSGHDTVSWYQQALGQGPQFIFQYYEEEERQRGNFPDRFSGHQFPNYSSELNVNALLLGDSALYLCASSLLANSPLHFGNGTRLTVT.

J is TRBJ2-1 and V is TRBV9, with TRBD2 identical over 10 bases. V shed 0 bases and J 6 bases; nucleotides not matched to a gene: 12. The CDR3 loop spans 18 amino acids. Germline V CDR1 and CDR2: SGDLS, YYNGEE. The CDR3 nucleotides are TGTGCCAGCAGCGTAGTACCCCTAGCGGGAGAGGCCTTCAATGAGCAGTTCTTC. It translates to CASSVVPLAGEAFNEQFF.

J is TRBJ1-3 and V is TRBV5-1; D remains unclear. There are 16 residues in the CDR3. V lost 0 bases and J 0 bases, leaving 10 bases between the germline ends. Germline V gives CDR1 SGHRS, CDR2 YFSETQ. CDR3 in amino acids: CASSLALYFSGNTIYF. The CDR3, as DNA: TGCGCCAGCAGCTTGGCCCTATACTTCTCTGGAAACACCATATATTTT.

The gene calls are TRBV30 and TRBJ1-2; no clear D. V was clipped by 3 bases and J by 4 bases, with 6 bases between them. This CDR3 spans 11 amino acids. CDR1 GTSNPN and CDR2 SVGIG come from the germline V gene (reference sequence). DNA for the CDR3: TGTGCCTGGAGCCGGAGCTATGGCTACACCTTC. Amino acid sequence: CAWSRSYGYTF.

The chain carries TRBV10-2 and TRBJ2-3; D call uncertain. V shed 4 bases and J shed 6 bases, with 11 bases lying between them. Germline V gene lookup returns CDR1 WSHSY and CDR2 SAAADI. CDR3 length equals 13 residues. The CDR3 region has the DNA TGCGCCAGCAGTGCGGCAGGTCCCGATACGCAGTATTTT. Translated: CASSAAGPDTQYF.

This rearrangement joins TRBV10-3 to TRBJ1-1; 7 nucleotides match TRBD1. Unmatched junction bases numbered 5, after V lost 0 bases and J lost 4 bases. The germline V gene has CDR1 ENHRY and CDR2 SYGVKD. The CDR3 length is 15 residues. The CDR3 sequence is CAISESGGWGTEAFF. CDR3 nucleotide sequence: TGTGCCATCAGTGAGTCAGGGGGCTGGGGCACTGAAGCTTTCTTT.

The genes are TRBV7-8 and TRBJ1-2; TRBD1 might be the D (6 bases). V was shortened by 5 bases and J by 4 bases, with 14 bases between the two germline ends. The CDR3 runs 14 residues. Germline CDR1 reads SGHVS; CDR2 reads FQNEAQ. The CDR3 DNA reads TGTGCCAGCAGCGCGAAACAGGGAACCTATGGCTACACCTTC. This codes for CASSAKQGTYGYTF.

CDR3 nucleotide sequence: TGCGCCAGCAGCCAAGTAGGGGAGGATCAGCCCCAGCATTTT. The encoded protein is CASSQVGEDQPQHF. The chain employs TRBV4-1 and TRBJ1-5; possible D gene TRBD1, 5 bases. Per germline, CDR1 MGHRA and CDR2 YSYEKL. V was trimmed by 1 base and J by 5 bases, leaving 9 bases between them. This CDR3 contains 14 residues.

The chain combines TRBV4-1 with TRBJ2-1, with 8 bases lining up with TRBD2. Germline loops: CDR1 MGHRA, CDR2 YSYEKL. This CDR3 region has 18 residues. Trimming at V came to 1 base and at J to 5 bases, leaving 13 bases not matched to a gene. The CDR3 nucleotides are TGCGCCAGCAGCCAAGTCTTTGCGGGGGGTGGGAGAGACAATGAGCAGTTCTTC. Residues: CASSQVFAGGGRDNEQFF.

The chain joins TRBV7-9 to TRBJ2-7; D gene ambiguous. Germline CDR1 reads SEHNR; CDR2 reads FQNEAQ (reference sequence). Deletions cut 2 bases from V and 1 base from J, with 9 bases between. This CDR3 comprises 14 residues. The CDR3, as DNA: TGTGCCAGCAGCTTAAAGAGCGATTCCTACGAGCAGTACTTC. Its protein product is CASSLKSDSYEQYF.

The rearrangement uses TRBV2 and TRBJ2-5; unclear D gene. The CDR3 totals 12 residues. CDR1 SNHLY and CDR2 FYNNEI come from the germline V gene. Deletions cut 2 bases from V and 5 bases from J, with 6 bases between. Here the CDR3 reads CASSELVETQYF. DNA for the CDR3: TGTGCCAGCAGTGAACTAGTTGAGACCCAGTACTTC. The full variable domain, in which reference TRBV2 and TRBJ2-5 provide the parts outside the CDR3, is EPEVTQTPSHQVTQMGQEVILRCVPISNHLYFYWYRQILGQKVEFLVSFYNNEISEKSEIFDDQFSVERPDGSNFTLKIRSTKLEDSAMYFCASSELVETQYFGPGTRLLVL.

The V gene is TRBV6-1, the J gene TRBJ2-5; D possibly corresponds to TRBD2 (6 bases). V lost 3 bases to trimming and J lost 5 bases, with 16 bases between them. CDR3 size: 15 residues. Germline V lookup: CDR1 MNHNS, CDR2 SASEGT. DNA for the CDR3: TGTGCCAGCAGTGAGCAGCCTCGCGGGGCCGAGACCCAGTACTTC. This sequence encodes CASSEQPRGAETQYF.

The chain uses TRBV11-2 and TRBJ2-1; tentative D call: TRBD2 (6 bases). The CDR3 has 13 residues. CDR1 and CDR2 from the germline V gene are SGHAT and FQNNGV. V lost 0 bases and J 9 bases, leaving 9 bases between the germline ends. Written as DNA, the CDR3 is TGTGCCAGCAGCTTAGACGGGAGAAGTGAGCAGTTCTTC. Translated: CASSLDGRSEQFF.